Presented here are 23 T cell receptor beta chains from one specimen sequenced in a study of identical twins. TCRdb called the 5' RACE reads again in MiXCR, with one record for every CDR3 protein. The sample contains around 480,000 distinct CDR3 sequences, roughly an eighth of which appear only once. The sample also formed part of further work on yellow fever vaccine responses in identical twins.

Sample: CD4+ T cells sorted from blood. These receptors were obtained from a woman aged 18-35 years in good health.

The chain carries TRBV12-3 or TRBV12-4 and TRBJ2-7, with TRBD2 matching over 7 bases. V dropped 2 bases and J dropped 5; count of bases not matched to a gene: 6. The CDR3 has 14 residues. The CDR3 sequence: CASSLKRGINEQYF. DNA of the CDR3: TGTGCCAGCAGTTTAAAGCGGGGTATCAACGAGCAGTACTTC.

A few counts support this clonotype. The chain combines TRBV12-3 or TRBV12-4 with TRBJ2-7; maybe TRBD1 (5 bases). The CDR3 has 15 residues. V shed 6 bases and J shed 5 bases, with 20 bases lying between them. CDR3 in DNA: TGTGCCAGCAGCCTACAGGTTAATGGCCTGGACGAGCAGTACTTC. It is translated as CASSLQVNGLDEQYF.

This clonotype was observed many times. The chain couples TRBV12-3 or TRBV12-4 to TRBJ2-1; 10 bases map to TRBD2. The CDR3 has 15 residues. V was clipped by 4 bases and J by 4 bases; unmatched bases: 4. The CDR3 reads CASSSTSGNYNEQFF. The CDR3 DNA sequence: TGTGCCAGCAGTTCCACTAGCGGGAATTACAATGAGCAGTTCTTC.

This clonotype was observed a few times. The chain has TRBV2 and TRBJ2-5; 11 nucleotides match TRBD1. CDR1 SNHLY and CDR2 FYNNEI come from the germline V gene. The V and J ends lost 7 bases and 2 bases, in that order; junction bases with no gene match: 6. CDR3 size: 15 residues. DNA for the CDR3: TGTGCCAGCACGCGGACAGGGGGCGGTCAAGAGACCCAGTACTTC. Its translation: CASTRTGGGQETQYF. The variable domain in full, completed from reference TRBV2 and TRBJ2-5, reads EPEVTQTPSHQVTQMGQEVILRCVPISNHLYFYWYRQILGQKVEFLVSFYNNEISEKSEIFDDQFSVERPDGSNFTLKIRSTKLEDSAMYFCASTRTGGGQETQYFGPGTRLLVL.

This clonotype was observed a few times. CDR3 residues: CASRPTATPQETQYF. CDR3 DNA: TGTGCCAGCAGACCGACAGCCACTCCTCAAGAGACCCAGTACTTC. V and J are TRBV6-2 or TRBV6-3 and TRBJ2-5, with D perhaps TRBD1 (5 bases). Looked up from germline, CDR1 is MNHEY and CDR2 is SVGEGT. The CDR3 covers 15 residues. Between the trimmed V and J ends, which lost 6 bases and 2 bases, there was a span of 16 bases.

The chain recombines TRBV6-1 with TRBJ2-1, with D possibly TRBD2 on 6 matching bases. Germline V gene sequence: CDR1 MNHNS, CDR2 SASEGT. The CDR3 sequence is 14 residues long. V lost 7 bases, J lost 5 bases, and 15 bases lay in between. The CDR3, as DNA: TGTGCCAGCAATAGACTAGGTCAAGACAATGAGCAGTTCTTC. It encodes CASNRLGQDNEQFF.

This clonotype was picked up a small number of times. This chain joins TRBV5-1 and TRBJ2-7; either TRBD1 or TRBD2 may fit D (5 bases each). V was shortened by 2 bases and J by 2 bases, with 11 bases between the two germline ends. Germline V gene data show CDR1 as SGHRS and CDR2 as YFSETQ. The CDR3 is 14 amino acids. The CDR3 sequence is CASSFERGPYEQYF. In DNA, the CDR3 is TGCGCCAGCAGCTTTGAACGGGGCCCCTACGAGCAGTACTTC.

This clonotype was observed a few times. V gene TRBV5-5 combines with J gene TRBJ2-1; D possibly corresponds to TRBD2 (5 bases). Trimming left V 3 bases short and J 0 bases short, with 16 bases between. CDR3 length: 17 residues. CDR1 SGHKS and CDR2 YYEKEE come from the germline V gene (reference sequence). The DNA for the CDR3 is TGTGCCAGCAGCTCAGACGCGGGCCTAGTCTCCTACAATGAGCAGTTCTTC. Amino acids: CASSSDAGLVSYNEQFF. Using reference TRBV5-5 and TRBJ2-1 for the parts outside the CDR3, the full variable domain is DAGVTQSPTHLIKTRGQQVTLRCSPISGHKSVSWYQQVLGQGPQFIFQYYEKEERGRGNFPDRFSARQFPNYSSELNVNALLLGDSALYLCASSSDAGLVSYNEQFFGPGTRLTVL.

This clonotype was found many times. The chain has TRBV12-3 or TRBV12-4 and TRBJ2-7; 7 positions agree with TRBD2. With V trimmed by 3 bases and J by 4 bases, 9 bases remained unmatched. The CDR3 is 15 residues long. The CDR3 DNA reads TGTGCCAGCAGTTTTGGTACTAGCGCCGGTTACGAGCAGTACTTC. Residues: CASSFGTSAGYEQYF.

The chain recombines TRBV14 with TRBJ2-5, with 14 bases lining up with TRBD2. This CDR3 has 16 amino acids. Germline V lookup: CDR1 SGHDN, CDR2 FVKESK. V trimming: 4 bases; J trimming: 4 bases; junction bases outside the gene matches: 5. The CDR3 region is CASSLRGLAGAETQYF. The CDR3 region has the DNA TGTGCCAGCAGCCTCAGGGGACTAGCGGGAGCAGAGACCCAGTACTTC.

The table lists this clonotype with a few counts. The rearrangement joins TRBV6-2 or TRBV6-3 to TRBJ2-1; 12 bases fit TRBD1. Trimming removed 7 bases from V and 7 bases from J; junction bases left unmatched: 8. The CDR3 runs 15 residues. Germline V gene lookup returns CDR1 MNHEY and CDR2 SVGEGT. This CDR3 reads CASISRDRGLNEQFF. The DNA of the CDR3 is TGTGCCAGCATTAGCCGGGACAGGGGGCTAAATGAGCAGTTCTTC.

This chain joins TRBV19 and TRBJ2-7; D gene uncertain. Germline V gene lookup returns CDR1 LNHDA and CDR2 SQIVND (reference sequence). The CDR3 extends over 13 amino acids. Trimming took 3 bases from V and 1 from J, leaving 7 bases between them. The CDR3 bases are TGTGCCAGTAGTATCGCGGAATCCTACGAGCAGTACTTC. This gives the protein CASSIAESYEQYF. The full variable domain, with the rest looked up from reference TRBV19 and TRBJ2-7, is DGGITQSPKYLFRKEGQNVTLSCEQNLNHDAMYWYRQDPGQGLRLIYYSQIVNDFQKGDIAEGYSVSREKKESFPLTVTSAQKNPTAFYLCASSIAESYEQYFGPGTRLTVT.

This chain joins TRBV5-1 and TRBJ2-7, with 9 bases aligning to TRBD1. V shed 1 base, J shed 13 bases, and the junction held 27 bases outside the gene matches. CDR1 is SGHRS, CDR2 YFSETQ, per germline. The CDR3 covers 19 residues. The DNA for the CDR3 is TGCGCCAGCAGCTTGTGGGGCCCTGAGGGACAGGGACCTTTTCGTGAGAATTACTTC. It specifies CASSLWGPEGQGPFRENYF.

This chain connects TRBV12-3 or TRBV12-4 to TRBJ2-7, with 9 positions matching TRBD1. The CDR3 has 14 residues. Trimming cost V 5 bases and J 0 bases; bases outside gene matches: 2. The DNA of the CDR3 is TGTGCCAGCAGTAACAGGGGGCCCTCCTACGAGCAGTACTTC. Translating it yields CASSNRGPSYEQYF.

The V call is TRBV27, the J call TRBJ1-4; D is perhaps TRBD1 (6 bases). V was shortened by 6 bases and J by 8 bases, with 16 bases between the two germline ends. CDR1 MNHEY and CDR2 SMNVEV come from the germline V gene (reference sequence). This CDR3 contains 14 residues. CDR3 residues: CASRRGDFQEKLFF. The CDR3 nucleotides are TGTGCCAGCAGAAGGGGGGATTTCCAAGAAAAACTGTTTTTT.

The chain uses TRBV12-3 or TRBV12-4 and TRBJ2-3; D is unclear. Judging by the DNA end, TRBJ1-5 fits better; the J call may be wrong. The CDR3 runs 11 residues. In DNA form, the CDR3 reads TGTGCCAGCAGTCATGCAGATACGCAGCATTTT. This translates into CASSHADTQHF.

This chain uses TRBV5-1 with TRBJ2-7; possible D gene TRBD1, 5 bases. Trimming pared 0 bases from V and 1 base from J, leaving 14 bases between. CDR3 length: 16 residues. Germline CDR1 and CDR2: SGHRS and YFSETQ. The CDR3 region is CASSLVVDTGSYEQYF. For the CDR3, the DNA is TGCGCCAGCAGCTTGGTGGTGGACACAGGATCCTACGAGCAGTACTTC.

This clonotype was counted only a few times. CDR3 nucleotides: TGTGCCAGCAGTGACGTTAGGGGTGAGCAGTTCTTC. This encodes CASSDVRGEQFF. This chain joins TRBV6-2 or TRBV6-3 and TRBJ2-1; D perhaps matches TRBD1 (5 bases). The germline V gene encodes CDR1 MNHEY and CDR2 SVGEGT. V was trimmed by 5 bases and J by 9 bases, leaving 11 bases between them. The CDR3 is made up of 12 amino acids.

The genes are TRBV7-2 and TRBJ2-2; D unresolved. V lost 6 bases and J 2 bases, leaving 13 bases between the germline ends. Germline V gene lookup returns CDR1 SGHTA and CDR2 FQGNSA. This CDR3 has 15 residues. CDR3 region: CASRGRFDNTGELFF. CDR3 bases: TGTGCCAGCAGGGGCAGGTTCGACAACACCGGGGAGCTGTTTTTT.

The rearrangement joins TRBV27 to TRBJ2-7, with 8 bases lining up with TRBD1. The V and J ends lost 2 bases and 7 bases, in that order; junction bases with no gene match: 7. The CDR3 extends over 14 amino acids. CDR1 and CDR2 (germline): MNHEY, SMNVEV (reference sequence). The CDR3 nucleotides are TGTGCCAGCAGTTTAGAACCCAGGGGGCATGAGCAGTACTTC. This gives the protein CASSLEPRGHEQYF.

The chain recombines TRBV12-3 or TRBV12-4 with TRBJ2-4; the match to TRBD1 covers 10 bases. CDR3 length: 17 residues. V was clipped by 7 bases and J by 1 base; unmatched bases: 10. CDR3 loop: CASNTGTGDSAKNIQYF. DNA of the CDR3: TGTGCCAGCAATACCGGGACAGGGGATTCTGCCAAAAACATTCAGTACTTC.

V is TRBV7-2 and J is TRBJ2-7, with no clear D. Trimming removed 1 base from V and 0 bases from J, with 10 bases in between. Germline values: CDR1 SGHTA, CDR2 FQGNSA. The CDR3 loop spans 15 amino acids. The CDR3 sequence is CASSLDPYSSYEQYF. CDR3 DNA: TGTGCCAGCAGCTTAGATCCGTATAGCTCCTACGAGCAGTACTTC.

This chain's CDR3 is CSARDRASSNTGELFF. As DNA, the CDR3 is TGCAGTGCTAGAGATCGGGCTAGTTCGAACACCGGGGAGCTGTTTTTT. The J gene is TRBJ2-2, the V gene TRBV20-1; D call uncertain. From germline, CDR1 is DFQATT and CDR2 SNEGSKA (reference sequence). V was cut by 0 bases and J by 0 bases, with 11 bases left in between. The CDR3 loop spans 16 amino acids.